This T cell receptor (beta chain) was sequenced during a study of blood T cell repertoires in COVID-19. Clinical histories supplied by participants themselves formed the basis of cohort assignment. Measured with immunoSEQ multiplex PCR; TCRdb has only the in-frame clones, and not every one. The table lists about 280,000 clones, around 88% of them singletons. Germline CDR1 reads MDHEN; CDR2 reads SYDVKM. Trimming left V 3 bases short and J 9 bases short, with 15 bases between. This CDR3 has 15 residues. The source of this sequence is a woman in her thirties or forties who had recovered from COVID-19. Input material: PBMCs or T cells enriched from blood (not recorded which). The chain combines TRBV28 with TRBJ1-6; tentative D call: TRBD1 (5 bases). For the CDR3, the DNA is TGTGCCAGCAGTTTCGGGGGACGAAGGAGTTCACCCCTCCACTTT. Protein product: CASSFGGRRSSPLHF. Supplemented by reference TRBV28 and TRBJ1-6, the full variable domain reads DVKVTQSSRYLVKRTGEKVFLECVQDMDHENMFWYRQDPGLGLRLIYFSYDVKMKEKGDIPEGYSVSREKKERFSLILESASTNQTSMYLCASSFGGRRSSPLHFGNGTRLTVT.